This T cell receptor (beta chain) was recovered during a study of shared clonotypes between healthy human individuals. Profiling relied on immunoSEQ multiplex PCR, and the TCRdb table lists in-frame clones only, not all of them. The sample includes about 1,500,000 clones, about 96% of them seen just once. Findings of the study overall: Although depth was large, rarefaction showed that sequencing of the sorted subsets was incomplete.

Germline lookup yields CDR1 SNHLY and CDR2 FYNNEI. The CDR3 totals 14 residues. Donors included only healthy HIV-negative adults lacking recent acute infections or vaccinations. Details on this clone: The antigen is not known. Germline and junction disagree at one end, which may indicate a read error.

The J gene is TRBJ2-3, the V gene TRBV2; TRBD2 aligns across 10 bases. The receptor was derived from a man aged 25 to 40 in good health. The sample consisted of naive CD4+ T cells sorted from blood. As for subset: CD45RA+ positively selected. The CDR3: CASRASGSIDTQYF. DNA for the CDR3: TGTGCCAGCAGAGCTAGCGGGAGCATAGATACGCAGTATTTT.